Shown below are 27 T cell receptor beta chains from a single sample sequenced in a study of technical replicates of blood from several donors. The assay was immunoSEQ multiplex PCR, and TCRdb's table has in-frame clones only and misses some. This table has under 100,000 clones, 90% to 95% appearing once. The source material was T cells isolated from PBMCs. Every receptor here comes from a human donor in good health.

The rearrangement uses TRBV5-4 and TRBJ2-3, with a tentative D call TRBD2 (5 bases). Trimming pared 4 bases from V and 4 bases from J, leaving 13 bases between. This CDR3 contains 14 residues. CDR1 SGHNT and CDR2 YYREEE come from the germline V gene (reference sequence). CDR3 nucleotides: TGTGCCAGCAGCCCAACTAGTTATCCAGATACGCAGTATTTT. It encodes CASSPTSYPDTQYF.

The V call is TRBV5-6, the J call TRBJ1-4; unclear D gene. V shed 4 bases and J shed 2 bases, with 9 bases lying between them. Germline values: CDR1 SGHDT, CDR2 YYEEEE. The length of the CDR3 is 14 residues. In DNA, the CDR3 is TGTGCCAGCAGCACGGACTCTACTAATGAAAAACTGTTTTTT. Its protein product is CASSTDSTNEKLFF. Supplemented by reference TRBV5-6 and TRBJ1-4, the full variable domain reads DAGVTQSPTHLIKTRGQQVTLRCSPKSGHDTVSWYQQALGQGPQFIFQYYEEEERQRGNFPDRFSGHQFPNYSSELNVNALLLGDSALYLCASSTDSTNEKLFFGSGTQLSVL.

This clone came up once. The chain uses TRBV4-3 and TRBJ2-6; 8 bases line up with TRBD1. Trimming cost V 4 bases and J 0 bases; bases outside gene matches: 5. From germline, CDR1 is LGHNA and CDR2 YSLEER. The CDR3 runs 17 residues. The CDR3 DNA sequence: TGCGCCAGCAGCCCCGGGACAGGAAGCTCTGGGGCCAACGTCCTGACTTTC. Its translation is CASSPGTGSSGANVLTF.

The rearrangement links TRBV19 to TRBJ1-2, with 10 bases lining up with TRBD1. CDR1 is LNHDA and CDR2 is SQIVND in the germline V gene (reference sequence). V was pared by 6 bases and J by 5 bases, with 3 bases of the junction left unmatched. The CDR3 covers 13 residues. DNA for the CDR3: TGTGCCAGTAGCGGACAGGGGGAGTATGGCTACACCTTC. As protein: CASSGQGEYGYTF. The variable domain in full, with the rest retrieved from reference TRBV19 and TRBJ1-2, is DGGITQSPKYLFRKEGQNVTLSCEQNLNHDAMYWYRQDPGQGLRLIYYSQIVNDFQKGDIAEGYSVSREKKESFPLTVTSAQKNPTAFYLCASSGQGEYGYTFGSGTRLTVV.

The chain employs TRBV7-9 and TRBJ1-5; D might be TRBD1 (5 bases). The CDR3 loop spans 15 amino acids. Per germline, CDR1 SEHNR and CDR2 FQNEAQ (reference sequence). V was trimmed by 1 base and J by 7 bases, leaving 14 bases between them. The CDR3 DNA reads as TGTGCCAGCAGCTTAGAGTCGCAGGGAAACCAGCCCCAGCATTTT. Protein product: CASSLESQGNQPQHF.

J is TRBJ2-3 and V is TRBV7-2; 7 bases line up with TRBD2. This CDR3 spans 15 amino acids. Per the germline V gene, CDR1 is SGHTA and CDR2 is FQGNSA. Losses at the gene ends were 2 bases for V and 4 bases for J; bases not matched to a gene: 6. The CDR3 sequence: CASSLPRELADTQYF. Here the CDR3 DNA reads TGTGCCAGCAGCTTACCGCGGGAGCTCGCAGATACGCAGTATTTT.

DNA of the CDR3: TGTGCCTGCCAAAAACCAGGGGGATGTAATGAAAAACTGTTTTTT. Amino acid sequence: CACQKPGGCNEKLFF. This sequence joins TRBV7-3 and TRBJ1-4, with 7 positions matching TRBD1. V gave up 11 bases and J gave up 4 bases; unmatched junction bases: 13. The CDR3 runs 15 residues. The V gene's germline CDR1 is SGHTA and CDR2 FQGTGA.

The V call is TRBV5-4, the J call TRBJ2-7; 7 nucleotides agree with TRBD1. There are 18 residues in the CDR3. Germline-derived CDR1 and CDR2 are SGHNT and YYREEE (reference sequence). V dropped 1 base and J dropped 2; count of bases not matched to a gene: 15. CDR3 in DNA: TGTGCCAGCAGCTTGCCCAATGACAGGGTAGGCTTAACCTACGAGCAGTACTTC. As protein: CASSLPNDRVGLTYEQYF. Together with reference TRBV5-4 and TRBJ2-7, the CDR3 gives the full variable domain: ETGVTQSPTHLIKTRGQQVTLRCSSQSGHNTVSWYQQALGQGPQFIFQYYREEENGRGNFPPRFSGLQFPNYSSELNVNALELDDSALYLCASSLPNDRVGLTYEQYFGPGTRLTVT.

The rearrangement links TRBV7-9 to TRBJ2-7; the match to TRBD1 covers 7 bases. V lost 8 bases, J lost 6 bases, and 7 bases stayed unmatched. The CDR3 extends over 12 amino acids. Germline assignment: CDR1 SEHNR and CDR2 FQNEAQ (reference sequence). CDR3 amino acids: CASLLTGPEQYF. The DNA of the CDR3 is TGTGCCAGCCTGCTGACAGGGCCCGAGCAGTACTTC.

The V gene is TRBV6-6, the J gene TRBJ2-7; D call uncertain. Looked up from germline, CDR1 is MNHNY and CDR2 is SVGAGI (reference sequence). V was clipped by 2 bases and J by 3 bases, with 8 bases between them. The CDR3 is made up of 13 amino acids. In DNA, the CDR3 is TGTGCCAGCAGTTACCGGGTAAACTACGAGCAGTACTTC. Its translation is CASSYRVNYEQYF.

The chain couples TRBV13 to TRBJ2-7; 9 positions agree with TRBD1. CDR3 size: 14 residues. Germline V CDR1 and CDR2: PRHDT, FYEKMQ (reference sequence). J lost 2 bases, V lost 8 bases, and 7 bases had no gene match. CDR3 protein: CASSRQGGPYEQYF. CDR3 sequence (DNA): TGTGCCAGCTCAAGACAGGGGGGACCCTACGAGCAGTACTTC. Using reference TRBV13 and TRBJ2-7 for the parts outside the CDR3, the full variable domain is AAGVIQSPRHLIKEKRETATLKCYPIPRHDTVYWYQQGPGQDPQFLISFYEKMQSDKGSIPDRFSAQQFSDYHSELNMSSLELGDSALYFCASSRQGGPYEQYFGPGTRLTVT.

The chain links TRBV27 to TRBJ2-1, with D possibly TRBD2 on 5 matching bases. Between the trimmed V and J ends, which lost 6 bases and 5 bases, there was a span of 14 bases. This CDR3 is built from 14 residues. Germline values: CDR1 MNHEY, CDR2 SMNVEV (reference sequence). The CDR3 reads CASSPGKSNNEQFF. CDR3 DNA sequence: TGTGCCAGCAGCCCGGGAAAAAGTAACAATGAGCAGTTCTTC.

This sequence joins TRBV4-1 and TRBJ2-7; unclear D gene. The CDR3 totals 14 residues. With 6 bases removed from V and 5 bases from J, the gap between germline ends came to 17 bases. Looked up from germline, CDR1 is MGHRA and CDR2 is YSYEKL. CDR3 region: CASSIIFTRDEQYF. CDR3 nucleotide sequence: TGCGCCAGCAGTATCATCTTTACCCGGGACGAGCAGTACTTC.

V is TRBV5-1 and J is TRBJ2-3; 9 bases map to TRBD2. The J segment lost 0 bases and the V segment lost 5 bases, leaving 10 bases of the junction unmatched. Per the germline V gene, CDR1 is SGHRS and CDR2 is YFSETQ. The CDR3 runs 17 residues. CDR3 in amino acids: CASRTGTSISSTDTQYF. The CDR3 DNA follows: TGCGCCAGCAGAACCGGGACTAGCATCTCTAGCACAGATACGCAGTATTTT.

This chain links TRBV14 with TRBJ2-3; 7 nucleotides match TRBD2. V lost 1 base, J lost 4 bases, and 8 bases stayed unmatched. The CDR3 totals 16 residues. Germline lookup yields CDR1 SGHDN and CDR2 FVKESK. The CDR3 DNA sequence: TGTGCCAGCAGCCAAGTCTGGCGGGAGATACCAGATACGCAGTATTTT. Amino acids: CASSQVWREIPDTQYF.

The chain employs TRBV18 and TRBJ1-3; the D is unclear. This CDR3 comprises 15 residues. Trimming removed 4 bases from V and 8 bases from J, with 18 bases in between. CDR1 and CDR2 (germline): KGHSH, LQKENI. CDR3 loop: CASSRSGNEGDTIYF. For the CDR3, the DNA is TGTGCCAGCTCACGATCCGGGAACGAAGGTGACACCATATATTTT.

This clone was seen a few times. The chain employs TRBV27 and TRBJ1-2; D call uncertain. The CDR3 loop spans 15 amino acids. V gave up 5 bases and J gave up 0 bases, with 13 bases separating them. In germline, CDR1 is MNHEY, CDR2 SMNVEV (reference sequence). CDR3: CASSPLTWSNYGYTF. The CDR3 bases are TGTGCCAGCAGTCCACTAACATGGTCTAACTATGGCTACACCTTC.

The rearrangement links TRBV7-3 to TRBJ2-3, with D maybe TRBD2 (6 bases). The length of the CDR3 is 15 residues. Germline assignment: CDR1 SGHTA and CDR2 FQGTGA. V was pared by 4 bases and J by 3 bases, with 14 bases between. The CDR3 here is CASSSEAGRTDTQYF. In DNA, the CDR3 is TGTGCCAGCAGCTCGGAGGCAGGGAGGACAGATACGCAGTATTTT.

The J gene is TRBJ1-5, the V gene TRBV6-5, with 7 bases aligning to TRBD1. Per germline, CDR1 MNHEY and CDR2 SVGAGI. This CDR3 has 14 residues. The J segment lost 4 bases and the V segment lost 6 bases, leaving 6 bases of the junction unmatched. CDR3: CASSPDRDNQPQHF. CDR3 nucleotides: TGTGCCAGCAGCCCAGACAGGGATAATCAGCCCCAGCATTTT.

The chain recombines TRBV5-4 with TRBJ2-3, with D uncertain. The CDR3 loop spans 15 amino acids. Trimming took 7 bases from V and 1 from J, leaving 16 bases between them. From germline, CDR1 is SGHNT and CDR2 YYREEE (reference sequence). This CDR3 reads CASRNYLSGTDTQYF. The CDR3, as DNA: TGTGCCAGCCGTAACTATTTAAGTGGCACAGATACGCAGTATTTT.

This clone showed up just once. This chain uses TRBV9 with TRBJ2-3, with TRBD2 matching 11 bases. This CDR3 comprises 16 residues. The ends lost 3 bases at V and 3 bases at J; junction bases unmatched: 6. CDR1 is SGDLS, CDR2 YYNGEE, per germline. In nucleotides, the CDR3 is TGTGCCAGCAGCGGAACTAGCGGGAGTCGTACAGATACGCAGTATTTT. Translation gives CASSGTSGSRTDTQYF.

CDR3 sequence: CASSATVWDGYTF. The CDR3 bases are TGTGCCAGCAGCGCAACAGTCTGGGATGGCTACACCTTC. The chain uses TRBV14 and TRBJ1-2; unclear D gene. Trimming removed 5 bases from V and 6 bases from J, with 13 bases in between. This CDR3 comprises 13 residues. In germline, CDR1 is SGHDN, CDR2 FVKESK. Supplemented by reference TRBV14 and TRBJ1-2, the full variable domain reads EAGVTQFPSHSVIEKGQTVTLRCDPISGHDNLYWYRRVMGKEIKFLLHFVKESKQDESGMPNNRFLAERTGGTYSTLKVQPAELEDSGVYFCASSATVWDGYTFGSGTRLTVV.

V and J are TRBV7-3 and TRBJ1-2, with 12 bases aligning to TRBD1. CDR1 is SGHTA and CDR2 is FQGTGA in the germline V gene. Germline trimming cut 5 bases from V and 3 bases from J; bases unmatched to any gene: 13. This CDR3 is built from 18 residues. CDR3 amino acids: CASSQQPGQGAVDYGYTF. The CDR3 coding sequence is TGTGCCAGCAGCCAACAACCGGGACAGGGGGCGGTTGACTATGGCTACACCTTC.

This chain links TRBV4-1 with TRBJ2-1, with no clear D. Germline V gene lookup returns CDR1 MGHRA and CDR2 YSYEKL. Trimming took 0 bases from V and 10 from J, leaving 16 bases between them. CDR3 length: 15 residues. The CDR3 nucleotides are TGCGCCAGCAGCCAAGAGGAAGACGCGGAGCAAGAGCAGTTCTTC. Protein product: CASSQEEDAEQEQFF.

V usage is TRBV19 and J usage is TRBJ2-2; possible D gene TRBD1, 5 bases. V lost 1 base and J lost 4, with 19 bases in between. Germline V gene sequence: CDR1 LNHDA, CDR2 SQIVND (reference sequence). CDR3 size: 18 residues. This CDR3 is CASSIAPKMQGLTGELFF. The CDR3 region has the DNA TGTGCCAGTAGTATAGCCCCTAAAATGCAGGGCCTCACCGGGGAGCTGTTTTTT.

This chain joins TRBV7-8 and TRBJ2-7, with TRBD2 identical over 7 bases. Germline values: CDR1 SGHVS, CDR2 FQNEAQ. After removal of 2 bases from V and 4 bases from J, the junction contained 14 bases not matched to a gene. The CDR3 extends over 17 amino acids. The CDR3 DNA is TGTGCCAGCAGCTTAAGGCCGAGGACTAGTCGGGGTTACGAGCAGTACTTC. Its translation is CASSLRPRTSRGYEQYF.

This clone was observed a single time. This rearrangement joins TRBV4-1 to TRBJ2-7; TRBD1 aligns across 7 bases. Germline V lookup: CDR1 MGHRA, CDR2 YSYEKL. The CDR3 spans 14 residues. V was pared by 2 bases and J by 1 base, with 2 bases of the junction left unmatched. CDR3 loop: CASSQSGQSYEQYF. The CDR3, as DNA: TGCGCCAGCAGCCAATCGGGACAGTCCTACGAGCAGTACTTC.